The 19 T cell receptor beta chains below come from one sample, sequenced in a study of cytomegalovirus exposure and HLA in healthy donors. Profiling relied on immunoSEQ multiplex PCR, and the TCRdb table lists in-frame clones only, not all of them. Found here are 21,000 or so clones, 95% to 97% of them singletons; the top ten hold 8.5% to 10%. Sample: PBMCs. The receptors stem from a man aged 25-45 years in good health and CMV-seropositive.

This sequence joins TRBV6-6 and TRBJ2-7; D is perhaps TRBD1 (8 bases). CDR1 and CDR2 from the germline V gene are MNHNY and SVGAGI (reference sequence). This CDR3 has 15 residues. V dropped 6 bases and J dropped 2 bases, with 17 bases sitting between them. The CDR3 region is CASSDSGTGPYEQYF. Written as DNA, the CDR3 is TGTGCCAGCAGCGACAGCGGGACAGGCCCCTACGAGCAGTACTTC.

This chain links TRBV28 with TRBJ1-4; the D is unclear. The V end lost 3 bases, the J end lost 0 bases, and 11 bases lay between the germline ends. Germline loops: CDR1 MDHEN, CDR2 SYDVKM. The CDR3 covers 16 residues. The CDR3 spells CASSLLVPATNEKLFF. CDR3 DNA: TGTGCCAGCAGTTTGTTGGTTCCGGCAACTAATGAAAAACTGTTTTTT.

This rearrangement joins TRBV5-1 to TRBJ2-3, with TRBD2 as a possible D gene (7 bases). The CDR3 has 17 amino acids. CDR1 and CDR2 from the germline V gene are SGHRS and YFSETQ. V lost 0 bases, J lost 6 bases, and 20 bases lay in between. CDR3 loop: CASSLGGWRGRRDTQYF. In DNA, the CDR3 is TGCGCCAGCAGCTTGGGCGGGTGGCGGGGGCGCCGGGATACGCAGTATTTT.

The chain recombines TRBV9 with TRBJ2-7, with D possibly TRBD2 on 6 matching bases. Per the germline V gene, CDR1 is SGDLS and CDR2 is YYNGEE. V lost 0 bases to trimming and J lost 3 bases, with 10 bases between them. This CDR3 has 14 amino acids. The CDR3 DNA follows: TGTGCCAGCAGCGTAGCTGAGGGAGGCTACGAGCAGTACTTC. This codes for CASSVAEGGYEQYF.

This chain links TRBV30 with TRBJ2-7; possible D gene TRBD2, 6 bases. With 1 base removed from V and 4 bases from J, the gap between germline ends came to 26 bases. The CDR3 covers 18 residues. Germline-derived CDR1 and CDR2 are GTSNPN and SVGIG (reference sequence). CDR3 DNA: TGTGCCTGGAGTGCCCATACCGCCTCCGGGACTTTTGTATACGAGCAGTACTTC. Translation: CAWSAHTASGTFVYEQYF.

The rearrangement joins TRBV11-2 to TRBJ2-7, with D possibly TRBD2 on 6 matching bases. CDR3 length: 16 amino acids. CDR1 is SGHAT, CDR2 FQNNGV, per germline. The V end was cut by 0 bases, the J end by 2 bases, with 14 bases between. CDR3 in amino acids: CASSLEVSGLPYEQYF. The CDR3 DNA follows: TGTGCCAGCAGCTTAGAAGTGAGCGGGTTACCCTACGAGCAGTACTTC.

The J gene is TRBJ2-7, the V gene TRBV28, with D perhaps TRBD1 (5 bases). The V gene lost 3 bases and the J gene lost 7 bases, with 22 bases spanning the gap. The CDR3 loop spans 16 amino acids. CDR1 MDHEN and CDR2 SYDVKM come from the germline V gene. CDR3 in DNA: TGTGCCAGCAGTTTCGTCGGCTTAGAGGCCCAGGGTGAGCAGTACTTC. It is translated as CASSFVGLEAQGEQYF.

This clone was observed a single time. V gene TRBV19 combines with J gene TRBJ1-2; 7 bases agree with TRBD1. The CDR3 totals 14 residues. V shed 2 bases, J shed 8 bases, and the junction held 8 bases outside the gene matches. CDR1 and CDR2 from the germline V gene are LNHDA and SQIVND (reference sequence). The CDR3 DNA reads as TGTGCCAGTAGTATAAAACCAGGGACAGCCGGCTACACCTTC. Amino acids: CASSIKPGTAGYTF.

This clone was counted a single time. The chain carries TRBV7-9 and TRBJ1-2; D is perhaps TRBD1 (5 bases). Germline V gives CDR1 SEHNR, CDR2 FQNEAQ (reference sequence). This CDR3 has 13 amino acids. The germline V and J ends were trimmed by 2 bases and 4 bases, with 8 bases remaining between them. The CDR3 DNA reads TGTGCCAGCAGCTTAAGGGGCGGCTATGGCTACACCTTC. As protein: CASSLRGGYGYTF.

The CDR3 sequence is CASSLGTSEKLYNEQFF. The CDR3 coding sequence is TGCGCCAGCAGCCTGGGGACTAGCGAGAAGTTGTACAATGAGCAGTTCTTC. The V call is TRBV5-1, the J call TRBJ2-1, with TRBD2 matching 10 bases. Losses at the gene ends were 4 bases for V and 4 bases for J; bases not matched to a gene: 11. Germline V gene lookup returns CDR1 SGHRS and CDR2 YFSETQ. There are 17 residues in the CDR3.

The V call is TRBV28, the J call TRBJ2-7; 8 positions agree with TRBD1. CDR1 is MDHEN and CDR2 is SYDVKM in the germline V gene. The CDR3 consists of 15 residues. Trimming removed 6 bases from V and 6 bases from J; junction bases left unmatched: 13. Written as DNA, the CDR3 is TGTGCCAGCAGGCCAAGGACAGGGACGAGAAGCGAGCAGTACTTC. It encodes CASRPRTGTRSEQYF. Full variable domain (rest looked up from reference TRBV28 and TRBJ2-7): DVKVTQSSRYLVKRTGEKVFLECVQDMDHENMFWYRQDPGLGLRLIYFSYDVKMKEKGDIPEGYSVSREKKERFSLILESASTNQTSMYLCASRPRTGTRSEQYFGPGTRLTVT.

J is TRBJ2-4 and V is TRBV29-1, with D perhaps TRBD1 (6 bases). This CDR3 contains 13 residues. Germline V gives CDR1 SQVTM, CDR2 ANQGSEA. Here the CDR3 DNA reads TGCAGTGAACAGGGTAGAGCCAAAAACATTCAGTACTTC. Protein product: CSEQGRAKNIQYF. Full variable domain (rest looked up from reference TRBV29-1 and TRBJ2-4): SAVISQKPSRDICQRGTSLTIQCQVDSQVTMMFWYRQQPGQSLTLIATANQGSEATYESGFVIDKFPISRPNLTFSTLTVSNMSPEDSSIYLCSEQGRAKNIQYFGAGTRLSVL.

Of note for this clone: No conserved phenylalanine or tryptophan is present at the end of the CDR3, so a read error is the likely explanation. The DNA is left out, because the CDR3 cannot be placed on it with certainty; the CDR3 is given as TCRdb lists it. The genes are TRBV20-1 and TRBJ2-3; TRBD2, the table's D call, lacks a check against the DNA. Germline assignment: CDR1 DFQATT and CDR2 SNEGSKA (reference sequence). The CDR3 is 9 residues long, counting both termini. This CDR3 is CSARDRREG.

The V and J genes are TRBV14 and TRBJ2-4, with D tentatively TRBD1 (5 bases). The CDR3 consists of 15 residues. CDR1 SGHDN and CDR2 FVKESK come from the germline V gene. The ends were cut back, 0 bases at V and 4 bases at J, with 10 bases in the middle. CDR3 nucleotide sequence: TGTGCCAGCAGCCAAGATGAAACAGGAAAAAACATTCAGTACTTC. Its protein is CASSQDETGKNIQYF.

The V and J genes are TRBV6-7 and TRBJ1-3; the match to TRBD1 covers 7 bases. TRBV6-7 is treated as an ORF (open reading frame) with a function not yet certain. This CDR3 comprises 17 residues. Germline trimming cut 5 bases from V and 0 bases from J; bases unmatched to any gene: 10. CDR3 DNA sequence: TGTGCCAGCAGTGTATACAGGGGAACCAACTCTGGAAACACCATATATTTT. Encoded protein: CASSVYRGTNSGNTIYF.

The chain combines TRBV27 with TRBJ2-3; D unresolved. The CDR3 is 11 amino acids. Germline CDR1 is MNHEY and CDR2 is SMNVEV (reference sequence). Trimming took 4 bases from V and 6 from J, leaving 5 bases between them. CDR3 amino acids: CASSSLDTQYF. CDR3 nucleotides: TGTGCCAGCAGTTCCCTGGATACGCAGTATTTT.

V gene TRBV27 combines with J gene TRBJ2-1, with 15 bases lining up with TRBD2. Trimming removed 5 bases from V and 9 bases from J; junction bases left unmatched: 11. The germline V gene encodes CDR1 MNHEY and CDR2 SMNVEV (reference sequence). This CDR3 is built from 17 residues. For the CDR3, the DNA is TGTGCCAGCAGTCTTCCCGGACTAGCGGGAGGGCCGGGTGAGCAGTTCTTC. It translates to CASSLPGLAGGPGEQFF.

This chain joins TRBV5-1 and TRBJ2-1, with D maybe TRBD2 (5 bases). Germline lookup yields CDR1 SGHRS and CDR2 YFSETQ. CDR3 length equals 11 residues. Trimming took 5 bases from V and 10 from J, leaving 10 bases between them. CDR3 in amino acids: CASSSAGEQFF. In DNA form, the CDR3 reads TGCGCCAGCAGTTCCGCGGGCGAGCAGTTCTTC.

The chain has TRBV5-1 and TRBJ2-3; 7 positions agree with TRBD2. V dropped 5 bases and J dropped 3; count of bases not matched to a gene: 0. CDR1 and CDR2 from the germline V gene are SGHRS and YFSETQ. CDR3 length equals 12 residues. For the CDR3, the DNA is TGCGCCAGCAGACTAGCGACAGATACGCAGTATTTT. Translated: CASRLATDTQYF.